This is a list of T cell receptor beta chains from one sample in a study of blood T cell repertoires in COVID-19. The assay was immunoSEQ multiplex PCR, and TCRdb's table has in-frame clones only and misses some. The sample carries roughly 72,000 clones, 88% recorded once. Sequencing input: peripheral blood. All receptors derive from a human donor in a cohort sampled during active COVID-19. The CDR3 runs from the conserved cysteine through the conserved F or W. The order of the fields is D gene, J gene, clone size, V gene, CDR3 protein, CDR3 DNA. The D gene is left open where the match is weak. Some rows have no size entry. The others give once, few or many, or a class for an expanded clone.

-,TRBJ1-4,-,TRBV7-9,CASSLALRGATNEKLFF,TGTGCCAGCAGCTTAGCCCTTCGGGGGGCAACTAATGAAAAACTGTTTTTT
-,TRBJ1-4,-,TRBV19,CASSSRQTSTTNEKLFF,TGTGCCAGTAGTAGTAGACAGACTTCTACAACTAATGAAAAACTGTTTTTT
-,TRBJ2-2,-,TRBV3-1/TRBV3-2,CASSQERGGELFF,TGTGCCAGCAGCCAAGAAAGAGGGGGGGAGCTGTTTTTT
-,TRBJ2-1,-,TRBV4-1,CASSQGLKGTGLHNEQFF,TGCGCCAGCAGCCAGGGTCTTAAAGGGACTGGCCTTCACAATGAGCAGTTCTTC
TRBD1,TRBJ2-7,-,TRBV2,CASSPGTGGEQYF,TGTGCCAGCAGCCCTGGGACAGGGGGCGAGCAGTACTTC
TRBD1,TRBJ1-4,-,TRBV28,CASSLSGTGGEKLFF,TGTGCCAGCAGTTTATCCGGGACAGGGGGCGAAAAACTGTTTTTT
TRBD1,TRBJ2-7,-,TRBV14,CASSQGVRDRGSYEQYF,TGTGCCAGCAGCCAAGGGGTCCGGGACAGGGGCTCCTACGAGCAGTACTTC
-,TRBJ2-1,-,TRBV28,CASSPRGAAGNEQFF,TGTGCCAGCAGTCCCAGGGGAGCGGCCGGGAATGAGCAGTTCTTC
TRBD2,TRBJ2-3,-,TRBV7-9,CASSLATSGRTDTQYF,TGTGCCAGCAGCTTAGCCACTAGCGGGAGAACAGATACGCAGTATTTT
-,TRBJ2-7,-,TRBV6-6,CASSHQPRPLISYEQYF,TGTGCCAGCAGTCACCAACCCCGACCACTAATCTCCTACGAGCAGTACTTC
TRBD2,TRBJ2-1,once,TRBV5-8,CASSLAPSGSYNEQFF,TGTGCCAGCAGCTTGGCCCCTAGCGGAAGCTACAATGAGCAGTTCTTC
TRBD1,TRBJ2-2,-,TRBV27,CASKPNGLQGAYYTGELFF,TGTGCCAGCAAGCCAAATGGGCTACAGGGGGCGTATTATACCGGGGAGCTGTTTTTT
-,TRBJ2-7,-,TRBV19,CASSIASSGGGAYTYEQYF,TGTGCCAGTAGTATTGCCTCGTCGGGTGGAGGGGCCTATACCTACGAGCAGTACTTC
-,TRBJ1-2,-,TRBV19,CASSPGGYGYTF,TGTGCCAGTAGCCCGGGCGGGTATGGCTACACCTTC
TRBD2,TRBJ2-1,-,TRBV5-1,CASSLLAGSSYNEQFF,TGCGCCAGCAGCTTGTTAGCGGGGAGCTCCTACAATGAGCAGTTCTTC